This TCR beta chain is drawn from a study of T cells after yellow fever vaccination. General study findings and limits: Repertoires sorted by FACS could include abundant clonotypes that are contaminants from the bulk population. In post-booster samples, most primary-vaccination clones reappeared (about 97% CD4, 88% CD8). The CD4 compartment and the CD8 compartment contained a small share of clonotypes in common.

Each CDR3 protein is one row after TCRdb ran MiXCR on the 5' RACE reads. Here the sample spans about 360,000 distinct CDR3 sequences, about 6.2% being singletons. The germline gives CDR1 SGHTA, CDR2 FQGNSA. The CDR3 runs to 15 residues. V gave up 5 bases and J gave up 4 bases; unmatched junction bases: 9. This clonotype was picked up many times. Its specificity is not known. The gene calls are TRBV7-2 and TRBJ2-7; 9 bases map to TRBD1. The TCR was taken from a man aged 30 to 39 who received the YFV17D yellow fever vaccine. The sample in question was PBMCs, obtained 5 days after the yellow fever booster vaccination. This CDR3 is CASSPIGTGIYEQYF. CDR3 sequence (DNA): TGTGCCAGCAGCCCAATCGGGACAGGGATTTACGAGCAGTACTTC.